This passage covers 30 T cell receptor beta chains from one sample sequenced in a study of Ad26.COV2.S vaccination and SARS-CoV-2 variants. As to treatment: roughly 18 received Ad26.COV2.S at low or high dose, single or two shots; about five received placebo; per-sample allocation not given. Sample collection was performed on day 63 after the first vaccine or placebo injection. Assay used: immunoSEQ multiplex PCR; TCRdb lists only in-frame clones, some missing. The sample contains fewer than 800,000 clones, around 89% of which appear only once. The source material was peripheral blood, sampled in a trial of Ad26.COV2.S vaccine versus placebo. All receptors derive from a person aged 18-65 years who received the Ad26.COV2.S COVID-19 vaccine or a placebo.

The V gene is TRBV7-9, the J gene TRBJ2-7; TRBD2 agrees at 11 bases. The J segment lost 6 bases and the V segment lost 3 bases, leaving 10 bases of the junction unmatched. The CDR3 has 16 residues. Germline loops: CDR1 SEHNR, CDR2 FQNEAQ (reference sequence). CDR3 DNA sequence: TGTGCCAGCAGCTTTTCCAGACTAGCGGGGAAGGGCGAGCAGTACTTC. Amino acids: CASSFSRLAGKGEQYF.

V gene TRBV5-4 combines with J gene TRBJ2-5, with a possible D match to TRBD1 (5 bases). Germline CDR1 reads SGHNT; CDR2 reads YYREEE (reference sequence). The CDR3 is 14 residues long. V was clipped by 4 bases and J by 1 base, with 11 bases between them. CDR3 region: CASSIDSVQETQYF. As DNA, the CDR3 is TGTGCCAGCAGCATTGACAGCGTCCAAGAGACCCAGTACTTC.

This clone appeared a single time. V usage is TRBV10-3 and J usage is TRBJ1-1; 10 bases fit TRBD1. CDR3 length equals 14 residues. CDR1 and CDR2 from the germline V gene are ENHRY and SYGVKD. V was clipped by 6 bases and J by 3 bases; unmatched bases: 4. CDR3 loop: CAISLTGGDTEAFF. The CDR3 DNA reads as TGTGCCATCAGCTTGACAGGGGGCGACACTGAAGCTTTCTTT.

The chain links TRBV27 to TRBJ1-1, with D perhaps matching TRBD1 (6 bases). The CDR3 is made up of 13 amino acids. The germline V and J ends were trimmed by 6 bases and 4 bases, with 12 bases remaining between them. The germline gives CDR1 MNHEY, CDR2 SMNVEV (reference sequence). In nucleotides, the CDR3 is TGTGCCAGCAGACTCAACAGGGCCACTGAAGCTTTCTTT. Amino acids: CASRLNRATEAFF.

The chain couples TRBV10-2 to TRBJ1-6; TRBD1 agrees at 9 bases. This CDR3 spans 15 amino acids. Germline CDR1 is WSHSY and CDR2 is SAAADI. J was trimmed by 10 bases and V by 10 bases; bases with no gene match: 14. The CDR3 region has the DNA TGCGCCACCGTTACAGGGGGCGGACTCCGGTCACCCCTCCACTTT. It specifies CATVTGGGLRSPLHF.

The chain uses TRBV19 and TRBJ1-1, with TRBD1 identical over 8 bases. The CDR3 consists of 15 residues. The germline V gene has CDR1 LNHDA and CDR2 SQIVND (reference sequence). J gave up 1 base and V 6 bases, and 7 bases lay outside the gene matches. CDR3 protein: CASRPWTGPNTEAFF. The CDR3 nucleotides read TGTGCCAGTAGACCCTGGACAGGGCCGAACACTGAAGCTTTCTTT.

The chain carries TRBV5-1 and TRBJ2-7; no reliable D call. The CDR3 has 15 amino acids. V lost 1 base to trimming and J lost 0 bases, with 11 bases between them. Germline V gene sequence: CDR1 SGHRS, CDR2 YFSETQ. This CDR3 reads CASSLSNSISYEQYF. The CDR3 coding sequence is TGCGCCAGCAGCTTGTCAAATAGTATCTCCTACGAGCAGTACTTC.

The chain links TRBV5-6 to TRBJ1-5; D possibly corresponds to TRBD1 (5 bases). Germline lookup yields CDR1 SGHDT and CDR2 YYEEEE. There are 15 residues in the CDR3. The ends were cut back, 6 bases at V and 9 bases at J, with 22 bases in the middle. The CDR3 spells CASTSAGARAMPQHF. DNA of the CDR3: TGTGCCAGCACTTCTGCCGGGGCCCGAGCAATGCCCCAGCATTTT. Drawing the rest from reference TRBV5-6 and TRBJ1-5, the complete variable domain is DAGVTQSPTHLIKTRGQQVTLRCSPKSGHDTVSWYQQALGQGPQFIFQYYEEEERQRGNFPDRFSGHQFPNYSSELNVNALLLGDSALYLCASTSAGARAMPQHFGDGTRLSIL.

This clone showed up just a few times. This chain connects TRBV7-9 to TRBJ1-6; D is unclear. CDR1 is SEHNR, CDR2 FQNEAQ, per germline (reference sequence). The CDR3 is 15 residues long. V gave up 5 bases and J gave up 4 bases, with 12 bases separating them. CDR3 sequence reads: CASSTGKGYNSPLHF. CDR3 DNA: TGTGCCAGCAGCACCGGGAAGGGTTATAATTCACCCCTCCACTTT.

Concerning this clone itself: The sample has other DNA sequences that encode this CDR3 too. CDR3 sequence (DNA): TGTGCCAGCAGCCCCCCCGGGTCCTACGAGCAGTACTTC. Translated, it gives CASSPPGSYEQYF. This sequence joins TRBV7-3 and TRBJ2-7; D is unresolved. The CDR3 runs 13 residues. The V end was cut by 5 bases, the J end by 1 base, with 9 bases between. Germline V lookup: CDR1 SGHTA, CDR2 FQGTGA.

The chain carries TRBV27 and TRBJ2-7; the D gene is possibly TRBD2 (7 bases). Trimming left V 4 bases short and J 4 bases short, with 14 bases between. The CDR3 is 14 residues long. The V gene's germline CDR1 is MNHEY and CDR2 SMNVEV (reference sequence). The CDR3 DNA is TGTGCCAGCAGTTCACAGGGAGGGGGGTACGAGCAGTACTTC. Protein product: CASSSQGGGYEQYF.

This clone was counted a single time. The chain joins TRBV7-9 to TRBJ2-1, with a tentative D call TRBD1 (7 bases). The V end was cut by 5 bases, the J end by 9 bases, with 23 bases between. Germline V lookup: CDR1 SEHNR, CDR2 FQNEAQ (reference sequence). This CDR3 has 16 residues. CDR3 nucleotide sequence: TGTGCCAGCAGCCCCAGGGGGGACACGCTCAATTCTGAGCAGTTCTTC. Translation: CASSPRGDTLNSEQFF.

The rearrangement links TRBV7-9 to TRBJ2-5; D is undetermined. The germline V gene has CDR1 SEHNR and CDR2 FQNEAQ (reference sequence). The CDR3 is made up of 13 amino acids. V was clipped by 6 bases and J by 4 bases, with 12 bases between them. The CDR3 loop reads CASSPLTLETQYF. The CDR3 DNA is TGTGCCAGCAGTCCCTTGACCTTAGAGACCCAGTACTTC.

The chain recombines TRBV6-6 with TRBJ2-5; D gene unclear. Trimming cost V 0 bases and J 1 base, with 6 bases left between them. CDR3 length: 14 amino acids. Germline CDR1 and CDR2: MNHNY and SVGAGI (reference sequence). CDR3 in DNA: TGTGCCAGCAGTTACTCTACATCCCAAGAGACCCAGTACTTC. This encodes CASSYSTSQETQYF.

The gene calls are TRBV5-1 and TRBJ1-2; D is perhaps TRBD1 (5 bases). The CDR3 consists of 15 residues. Trimming pared 3 bases from V and 1 base from J, leaving 13 bases between. Germline-derived CDR1 and CDR2 are SGHRS and YFSETQ. The CDR3 loop reads CASSSGTTVNYGYTF. The CDR3 DNA is TGCGCCAGCAGCTCGGGGACGACAGTTAACTATGGCTACACCTTC. The whole variable domain, filled in from reference TRBV5-1 and TRBJ1-2, reads KAGVTQTPRYLIKTRGQQVTLSCSPISGHRSVSWYQQTPGQGLQFLFEYFSETQRNKGNFPGRFSGRQFSNSRSEMNVSTLELGDSALYLCASSSGTTVNYGYTFGSGTRLTVV.

CDR3: CASSSNRVENNEQFF. The CDR3 bases are TGTGCCAGCAGCTCAAACAGGGTTGAGAACAATGAGCAGTTCTTC. This chain joins TRBV7-2 and TRBJ2-1; possible D gene TRBD1, 6 bases. CDR3 length: 15 amino acids. Deletions cut 4 bases from V and 5 bases from J, with 15 bases between. Germline V lookup: CDR1 SGHTA, CDR2 FQGNSA.

In the case of this clone: Other DNA sequences in this specimen translate into the identical CDR3. The chain employs TRBV10-1 and TRBJ2-3, with D unclear. The CDR3 extends over 12 amino acids. The V and J ends lost 3 bases and 0 bases respectively, with 1 base between them. Germline CDR1 reads WNHNN; CDR2 reads SYGVQD (reference sequence). DNA of the CDR3: TGCGCCAGCAGTGAAAGCACAGATACGCAGTATTTT. Encoded protein: CASSESTDTQYF.

The chain joins TRBV6-2 or TRBV6-3 to TRBJ1-6; 7 nucleotides agree with TRBD1. Germline V gene lookup returns CDR1 MNHEY and CDR2 SVGEGT. The CDR3 loop spans 15 amino acids. The J segment lost 7 bases and the V segment lost 2 bases, leaving 5 bases of the junction unmatched. The CDR3 here is CASSYTTGRNSPLHF. CDR3 sequence (DNA): TGTGCCAGCAGTTACACGACAGGGAGGAATTCACCCCTCCACTTT.

Regarding this clone: Other DNA sequences of this sample code for an identical CDR3. V usage is TRBV24-1 and J usage is TRBJ2-3; unclear D gene. The CDR3 spans 11 residues. Germline assignment: CDR1 KGHDR and CDR2 SFDVKD. V was cut by 3 bases and J by 6 bases, with 3 bases left in between. The chain's CDR3 is CATSDLDTQYF. The CDR3 coding sequence is TGTGCCACCAGTGATCTTGATACGCAGTATTTT.

The genes are TRBV28 and TRBJ2-2; D tentatively reads TRBD1 or TRBD2 (5 bases each). This CDR3 is 13 amino acids long. Germline CDR1 reads MDHEN; CDR2 reads SYDVKM. The V end was cut by 8 bases, the J end by 6 bases, with 13 bases between. CDR3 DNA: TGTGCCAGCCGGGACCTGAAGGCCGGGGAGCTGTTTTTT. Its translation: CASRDLKAGELFF. Full variable domain (remainder filled in from reference TRBV28 and TRBJ2-2): DVKVTQSSRYLVKRTGEKVFLECVQDMDHENMFWYRQDPGLGLRLIYFSYDVKMKEKGDIPEGYSVSREKKERFSLILESASTNQTSMYLCASRDLKAGELFFGEGSRLTVL.

This clone has just one count. The rearrangement uses TRBV21-1 and TRBJ2-3; the DNA was not compared with TRBD1, the D call given in the table. TRBV21-1 is reported as a pseudogene. There are 17 residues in the CDR3. For the CDR3, the DNA is TGTGCCAGCAGCTGGCCTGCGAGACAGGGTAGCACAGATACGCAGTATTTT. Translated: CASSWPARQGSTDTQYF.

Here the CDR3 DNA reads TGTGCCAGCAGTGAATCGGCGGATACGCAGTATTTT. Its protein product is CASSESADTQYF. The chain is built from TRBV25-1 and TRBJ2-3, with D unclear. CDR1 MGHDK and CDR2 SYGVNS come from the germline V gene. Trimming removed 1 base from V and 6 bases from J, with 5 bases in between. The CDR3 spans 12 residues.

The chain links TRBV13 to TRBJ1-6; 9 bases map to TRBD1. The CDR3 totals 16 residues. The germline CDR1 and CDR2 sequences are PRHDT and FYEKMQ (reference sequence). J was trimmed by 5 bases and V by 4 bases; bases with no gene match: 6. CDR3 nucleotides: TGTGCCAGCAGCTCTCACGGACAGGGGAATAATTCACCCCTCCACTTT. Residues: CASSSHGQGNNSPLHF.

Only a few counts were recorded for this clone. The genes are TRBV4-2 and TRBJ1-5; D possibly corresponds to TRBD1 (5 bases). Germline CDR1 reads LGHNA; CDR2 reads YNFKEQ. V lost 0 bases and J 5 bases, leaving 14 bases between the germline ends. This CDR3 is built from 16 residues. CDR3 protein: CASSQDAGRVDQPQHF. As DNA, the CDR3 is TGTGCCAGCAGCCAAGATGCAGGGCGAGTCGATCAGCCCCAGCATTTT.

The chain uses TRBV7-9 and TRBJ2-5; tentatively, D is TRBD1 (5 bases). Trimming left V 1 base short and J 2 bases short, with 8 bases between. Germline V gene lookup returns CDR1 SEHNR and CDR2 FQNEAQ (reference sequence). This CDR3 is 14 amino acids long. The CDR3 region is CASSLGGSQETQYF. In DNA form, the CDR3 reads TGTGCCAGCAGCTTAGGGGGCTCTCAAGAGACCCAGTACTTC.

The chain combines TRBV6-5 with TRBJ1-6, with 7 bases fitting TRBD1. CDR3 length: 15 amino acids. Looked up from germline, CDR1 is MNHEY and CDR2 is SVGAGI. V lost 7 bases and J lost 6; bases outside the gene matches: 9. The CDR3 DNA reads TGTGCCAGCACTATCCGGACAGGTCTTAATTCACCCCTCCACTTT. It yields the protein CASTIRTGLNSPLHF.

The sample holds one count of this clone. This chain uses TRBV5-1 with TRBJ2-3; D is possibly TRBD2 (5 bases). This CDR3 spans 13 amino acids. Trimming took off 1 base at V and 7 bases at J, with 10 bases between the two ends. Germline V CDR1 and CDR2: SGHRS, YFSETQ. CDR3 in DNA: TGCGCCAGCAGCTTGATCGGACTTAATACGCAGTATTTT. This gives the protein CASSLIGLNTQYF.

The chain couples TRBV19 to TRBJ1-4; no clear D. Germline CDR1 is LNHDA and CDR2 is SQIVND (reference sequence). Trimming shortened V by 5 bases and J by 4 bases, and 8 bases separated the two germline ends. This CDR3 is built from 13 residues. For the CDR3, the DNA is TGTGCCAGTAGTGAGCGATTTAATGAAAAACTGTTTTTT. Residues: CASSERFNEKLFF.

The chain combines TRBV29-1 with TRBJ2-1, with D hard to call. CDR1 SQVTM and CDR2 ANQGSEA come from the germline V gene. Deletions cut 4 bases from V and 7 bases from J, with 8 bases between. The CDR3 loop spans 11 amino acids. This CDR3 reads CSVVVQNEQFF. The CDR3, as DNA: TGCAGCGTTGTTGTACAAAATGAGCAGTTCTTC.

CDR3 in DNA: TGCGCCAGCAGCCAGGGCATCGGGGAGCTGTTTTTT. Translation: CASSQGIGELFF. This sequence joins TRBV4-3 and TRBJ2-2; the D is unclear. Trimming pared 3 bases from V and 7 bases from J, leaving 6 bases between. Germline V gives CDR1 LGHNA, CDR2 YSLEER. The length of the CDR3 is 12 residues.